A selection of T cell receptor beta chains follows, all from one sample in a study of blood T cell repertoires in COVID-19. Profiled with immunoSEQ multiplex PCR; TCRdb holds only in-frame clones, not every one. The sample records roughly 130,000 clones, over 85% being singletons. Sequencing was carried out using peripheral blood. The receptors here all came from a man in his sixties with COVID-19, enrolled during active disease. Both conserved end residues are part of each CDR3. Fields, in order: clone size, CDR3 length, J gene, D gene, V gene, CDR3 protein, CDR3 DNA. A D gene is named only where the DNA matches it firmly. Size values are once, few and many counts, or a class for expanded clones, and some rows have none.

clone_size: NA; cdr3_length: 13; j_call: TRBJ2-5; d_call: TRBD1; v_call: TRBV14; cdr3_aa: CASSRGQVETQYF; cdr3_nt: TGTGCCAGCAGCCGGGGACAGGTCGAGACCCAGTACTTC
clone_size: NA; cdr3_length: 14; j_call: TRBJ1-1; d_call: NA; v_call: TRBV6-1; cdr3_aa: CASSEGGDSIEAFF; cdr3_nt: TGTGCCAGCAGTGAAGGGGGAGACTCGATTGAAGCTTTCTTT
clone_size: once; cdr3_length: 12; j_call: TRBJ1-2; d_call: TRBD1; v_call: TRBV12-3/TRBV12-4; cdr3_aa: CASSLQGEGYTF; cdr3_nt: TGTGCCAGCAGTCTACAGGGGGAAGGCTACACCTTC
clone_size: NA; cdr3_length: 13; j_call: TRBJ2-5; d_call: NA; v_call: TRBV14; cdr3_aa: CASSQDLEETQYF; cdr3_nt: TGTGCCAGCAGCCAAGATCTTGAAGAGACCCAGTACTTC
clone_size: NA; cdr3_length: 14; j_call: TRBJ1-4; d_call: TRBD1; v_call: TRBV7-2; cdr3_aa: CASSPGGNDEKLFF; cdr3_nt: TGTGCCAGCAGCCCAGGGGGAAACGATGAAAAACTGTTTTTT
clone_size: once; cdr3_length: 14; j_call: TRBJ2-1; d_call: TRBD1; v_call: TRBV18; cdr3_aa: CASSQDRSSNEQFF; cdr3_nt: TGTGCCAGCTCCCAGGACAGGTCCTCAAATGAGCAGTTCTTC
clone_size: once; cdr3_length: 16; j_call: TRBJ2-1; d_call: TRBD2; v_call: TRBV6-4; cdr3_aa: CASSDSGLADYNEQFF; cdr3_nt: TGTGCCAGCAGTGACTCGGGACTAGCGGACTACAATGAGCAGTTCTTC
clone_size: NA; cdr3_length: 13; j_call: TRBJ1-6; d_call: NA; v_call: TRBV30; cdr3_aa: CALEQGLNSPLHF; cdr3_nt: TGTGCCTTAGAACAGGGCCTTAATTCACCCCTCCACTTT
clone_size: NA; cdr3_length: 15; j_call: TRBJ2-7; d_call: TRBD1; v_call: TRBV6-5; cdr3_aa: CASSYMGQEAYEQYF; cdr3_nt: TGTGCCAGCAGTTACATGGGACAGGAGGCCTACGAGCAGTACTTC
clone_size: NA; cdr3_length: 17; j_call: TRBJ1-5; d_call: NA; v_call: TRBV19; cdr3_aa: CASSIKWRPLGNQPQHF; cdr3_nt: TGTGCCAGTAGTATTAAATGGAGACCCCTCGGGAATCAGCCCCAGCATTTT
clone_size: NA; cdr3_length: 16; j_call: TRBJ1-1; d_call: TRBD1; v_call: TRBV6-5; cdr3_aa: CASSSLTGGGSTEAFF; cdr3_nt: TGTGCCAGCAGTTCTCTTACAGGGGGCGGGAGCACTGAAGCTTTCTTT
clone_size: few; cdr3_length: 15; j_call: TRBJ1-5; d_call: TRBD1; v_call: TRBV7-2; cdr3_aa: CASSPRTGGNQPQHF; cdr3_nt: TGTGCCAGCAGCCCACGGACAGGGGGCAATCAGCCCCAGCATTTT
clone_size: NA; cdr3_length: 14; j_call: TRBJ1-1; d_call: TRBD1; v_call: TRBV2; cdr3_aa: CASSPGQGNTEAFF; cdr3_nt: TGTGCCAGCAGTCCGGGACAGGGGAACACTGAAGCTTTCTTT
clone_size: NA; cdr3_length: 12; j_call: TRBJ1-5; d_call: NA; v_call: TRBV19; cdr3_aa: CASSTSAEEKHF; cdr3_nt: TGTGCCAGTAGTACGTCCGCAGAAGAAAAGCATTTT
clone_size: NA; cdr3_length: 13; j_call: TRBJ1-2; d_call: TRBD1; v_call: TRBV6-5; cdr3_aa: CASSLDRGGGYTF; cdr3_nt: TGTGCCAGCAGTTTGGACAGGGGTGGCGGCTACACCTTC
clone_size: once; cdr3_length: 16; j_call: TRBJ1-3; d_call: NA; v_call: TRBV15; cdr3_aa: CATSRDRHRAGNTIYF; cdr3_nt: TGTGCCACCAGCAGAGATCGTCACAGGGCTGGAAACACCATATATTTT
clone_size: NA; cdr3_length: 12; j_call: TRBJ2-1; d_call: NA; v_call: TRBV12-3/TRBV12-4; cdr3_aa: CASSLGAGVRFF; cdr3_nt: TGTGCCAGCAGTTTGGGGGCAGGGGTCCGGTTCTTC
clone_size: NA; cdr3_length: 17; j_call: TRBJ1-1; d_call: TRBD1; v_call: TRBV11-2; cdr3_aa: CASSQSRGDRSNTEAFF; cdr3_nt: TGTGCCAGCAGCCAGAGCAGGGGGGACAGATCGAACACTGAAGCTTTCTTT
clone_size: NA; cdr3_length: 14; j_call: TRBJ2-7; d_call: NA; v_call: TRBV5-4; cdr3_aa: CASSLRLASYEQYF; cdr3_nt: TGTGCCAGCAGCTTAAGGCTAGCGTCCTACGAGCAGTACTTC
clone_size: NA; cdr3_length: 16; j_call: TRBJ2-4; d_call: NA; v_call: TRBV4-1; cdr3_aa: CASSQEERFSKNIQYF; cdr3_nt: TGCGCCAGCAGCCAAGAGGAGCGGTTTAGCAAAAACATTCAGTACTTC
clone_size: once; cdr3_length: 15; j_call: TRBJ1-2; d_call: TRBD1; v_call: TRBV9; cdr3_aa: CASSLLGQGAKGYTF; cdr3_nt: TGTGCCAGCAGCCTCCTGGGGCAGGGGGCGAAAGGCTACACCTTC
clone_size: NA; cdr3_length: 18; j_call: TRBJ2-5; d_call: TRBD2; v_call: TRBV10-3; cdr3_aa: CAISSSGGTSGLSETQYF; cdr3_nt: TGTGCCATCAGTTCCTCGGGAGGTACTAGCGGCCTATCAGAGACCCAGTACTTC
clone_size: NA; cdr3_length: 16; j_call: TRBJ2-1; d_call: TRBD2; v_call: TRBV10-2; cdr3_aa: CASLTSGRSSYNEQFF; cdr3_nt: TGCGCCAGCCTGACTAGCGGGAGGAGCTCCTACAATGAGCAGTTCTTC
clone_size: NA; cdr3_length: 14; j_call: TRBJ2-7; d_call: TRBD2; v_call: TRBV7-9; cdr3_aa: CASSGGVNPYEQYF; cdr3_nt: TGTGCCAGCAGCGGGGGGGTGAACCCCTACGAGCAGTACTTC
clone_size: NA; cdr3_length: 15; j_call: TRBJ1-2; d_call: NA; v_call: TRBV6-5; cdr3_aa: CASSYSINRNYGYTF; cdr3_nt: TGTGCCAGCAGTTACTCGATAAACAGGAACTATGGCTACACCTTC
clone_size: once; cdr3_length: 17; j_call: TRBJ2-3; d_call: NA; v_call: TRBV4-1; cdr3_aa: CASSQWSPQISTDTQYF; cdr3_nt: TGCGCCAGCAGCCAATGGTCTCCACAGATTTCCACAGATACGCAGTATTTT
clone_size: NA; cdr3_length: 14; j_call: TRBJ2-3; d_call: TRBD2; v_call: TRBV27; cdr3_aa: CASSTSGRTDTQYF; cdr3_nt: TGTGCCAGCAGTACATCCGGGAGGACAGATACGCAGTATTTT
clone_size: NA; cdr3_length: 14; j_call: TRBJ1-5; d_call: NA; v_call: TRBV19; cdr3_aa: CASTPWLADQPQHF; cdr3_nt: TGTGCCAGTACCCCCTGGTTAGCAGATCAGCCCCAGCATTTT
clone_size: NA; cdr3_length: 14; j_call: TRBJ2-6; d_call: NA; v_call: TRBV6-5; cdr3_aa: CATSPGTDISVLTF; cdr3_nt: TGTGCCACTTCCCCCGGGACTGACATTAGTGTCCTGACTTTC
clone_size: NA; cdr3_length: 12; j_call: TRBJ1-1; d_call: NA; v_call: TRBV5-6; cdr3_aa: CASSPGGAEAFF; cdr3_nt: TGTGCCAGCAGCCCGGGTGGGGCAGAAGCTTTCTTT
clone_size: NA; cdr3_length: 14; j_call: TRBJ1-2; d_call: TRBD1; v_call: TRBV3-1/TRBV3-2; cdr3_aa: CASSQRQGNYGYTF; cdr3_nt: TGTGCCAGCAGCCAAAGACAGGGGAACTATGGCTACACCTTC
clone_size: NA; cdr3_length: 13; j_call: TRBJ2-7; d_call: TRBD1; v_call: TRBV28; cdr3_aa: CASRDRATNEQYF; cdr3_nt: TGTGCCAGCAGAGACAGGGCCACGAACGAGCAGTACTTC
clone_size: NA; cdr3_length: 13; j_call: TRBJ1-5; d_call: NA; v_call: TRBV30; cdr3_aa: CAWRGQSNQPQHF; cdr3_nt: TGTGCCTGGAGAGGACAGAGCAATCAGCCCCAGCATTTT
clone_size: NA; cdr3_length: 14; j_call: TRBJ2-5; d_call: TRBD2; v_call: TRBV9; cdr3_aa: CASSSALGGETQYF; cdr3_nt: TGTGCCAGCAGCTCCGCACTCGGGGGGGAGACCCAGTACTTC
clone_size: NA; cdr3_length: 15; j_call: TRBJ2-1; d_call: TRBD2; v_call: TRBV3-1/TRBV3-2; cdr3_aa: CASSLGGRGTNEQFF; cdr3_nt: TGTGCCAGCAGCCTGGGCGGGAGAGGGACCAATGAGCAGTTCTTC
clone_size: NA; cdr3_length: 17; j_call: TRBJ2-7; d_call: TRBD2; v_call: TRBV7-7; cdr3_aa: CASSSGLAGGGWWEQYF; cdr3_nt: TGTGCTAGCAGCTCCGGACTAGCGGGAGGGGGGTGGTGGGAGCAGTACTTC
clone_size: NA; cdr3_length: 18; j_call: TRBJ2-7; d_call: TRBD1; v_call: TRBV11-2; cdr3_aa: CASSSVPRGQGHSYEQYF; cdr3_nt: TGTGCCAGCAGCTCCGTGCCCCGAGGACAGGGCCACTCCTACGAGCAGTACTTC
clone_size: once; cdr3_length: 13; j_call: TRBJ2-2; d_call: NA; v_call: TRBV3-1/TRBV3-2; cdr3_aa: CASSQSRGLVLFF; cdr3_nt: TGTGCCAGCAGCCAGAGCAGGGGTTTGGTGCTGTTTTTT
clone_size: NA; cdr3_length: 14; j_call: TRBJ2-3; d_call: TRBD1; v_call: TRBV19; cdr3_aa: CASSIEGTGYTQYF; cdr3_nt: TGTGCCAGTAGTATAGAGGGGACAGGGTATACGCAGTATTTT
clone_size: NA; cdr3_length: 17; j_call: TRBJ2-5; d_call: TRBD1; v_call: TRBV6-1; cdr3_aa: CASSERGVGQGRKTQYF; cdr3_nt: TGTGCCAGCAGTGAGAGGGGGGTCGGACAGGGGCGAAAGACCCAGTACTTC
clone_size: NA; cdr3_length: 16; j_call: TRBJ2-7; d_call: NA; v_call: TRBV23-1; cdr3_aa: CASSPSRQGSTYEQYF; cdr3_nt: TGCGCCAGCAGTCCCTCTCGGCAGGGATCCACCTACGAGCAGTACTTC
clone_size: few; cdr3_length: 13; j_call: TRBJ1-1; d_call: NA; v_call: TRBV28; cdr3_aa: CASSIPMNTEAFF; cdr3_nt: TGTGCCAGCAGTATACCTATGAACACTGAAGCTTTCTTT
clone_size: NA; cdr3_length: 13; j_call: TRBJ2-1; d_call: TRBD2; v_call: TRBV6-6; cdr3_aa: CASKREGYNEQFF; cdr3_nt: TGTGCCAGCAAGCGGGAGGGCTACAATGAGCAGTTCTTC
clone_size: NA; cdr3_length: 19; j_call: TRBJ2-6; d_call: TRBD2; v_call: TRBV27; cdr3_aa: CASSLSLAGEMVGANVLTF; cdr3_nt: TGTGCCAGCAGTTTAAGTCTAGCGGGAGAAATGGTGGGGGCCAACGTCCTGACTTTC
clone_size: NA; cdr3_length: 11; j_call: TRBJ2-7; d_call: NA; v_call: TRBV20-1; cdr3_aa: CSARAFLEQYF; cdr3_nt: TGCAGTGCTAGGGCCTTCTTGGAGCAGTACTTC
clone_size: NA; cdr3_length: 17; j_call: TRBJ1-6; d_call: NA; v_call: TRBV5-1; cdr3_aa: CASSLGRKSSYNSPLHF; cdr3_nt: TGCGCCAGCAGCTTGGGGCGGAAGAGCTCCTATAATTCACCCCTCCACTTT
clone_size: NA; cdr3_length: 14; j_call: TRBJ1-1; d_call: NA; v_call: TRBV9; cdr3_aa: CASSVWIRGTEAFF; cdr3_nt: TGTGCCAGCAGCGTCTGGATCAGAGGCACTGAAGCTTTCTTT
clone_size: NA; cdr3_length: 11; j_call: TRBJ2-7; d_call: NA; v_call: TRBV7-2; cdr3_aa: CASSQGSEQYF; cdr3_nt: TGTGCCAGCAGCCAGGGGTCCGAGCAGTACTTC
clone_size: NA; cdr3_length: 15; j_call: TRBJ2-2; d_call: TRBD1; v_call: TRBV3-1/TRBV3-2; cdr3_aa: CASSQDWDRGRGKFF; cdr3_nt: TGTGCCAGCAGCCAAGATTGGGACAGGGGGCGAGGGAAGTTTTTT
clone_size: NA; cdr3_length: 12; j_call: TRBJ2-5; d_call: NA; v_call: TRBV29-1; cdr3_aa: CSVQAGGETQYF; cdr3_nt: TGCAGCGTACAAGCGGGCGGGGAGACCCAGTACTTC
clone_size: NA; cdr3_length: 14; j_call: TRBJ1-2; d_call: TRBD1; v_call: TRBV4-1; cdr3_aa: CASSLGQGPYGYTF; cdr3_nt: TGCGCCAGCAGCCTTGGACAGGGGCCCTATGGCTACACCTTC
clone_size: few; cdr3_length: 16; j_call: TRBJ2-3; d_call: NA; v_call: TRBV5-1; cdr3_aa: CASSLRVQPGTDTQYF; cdr3_nt: TGCGCCAGCTCCCTCCGGGTGCAGCCCGGGACAGATACGCAGTATTTT